A selection of T cell receptor beta chains follows, all from one sample in a study of shared clonotypes between healthy human individuals. Some clones are missing from TCRdb's copy, which holds only in-frame ones; the method was immunoSEQ multiplex PCR. Of approximately 2.5 million clones listed, approximately 92% are singletons. Specimen: naive CD4+ T cells sorted from blood. These receptor sequences come from a man between 18 and 29 years old in good health. Each CDR3 is given with its conserved first and last residue. A D gene is named only where the DNA matches it firmly. Some rows mark clone size as missing; the rest say once, few, many or name a class of expanded clone.

NA | NA | TRBJ1-5 | TRBV19 | CASSILGGDQPQHF | TGTGCCAGTAGTATATTGGGGGGGGATCAGCCCCAGCATTTT
NA | TRBD2 | TRBJ2-7 | TRBV7-2 | CASSLSWTSGYEQYF | TGTGCCAGCAGCTTAAGCTGGACTAGCGGCTACGAGCAGTACTTC
NA | NA | TRBJ1-4 | TRBV5-1 | CASSLESGKNEKLFF | TGCGCCAGCAGCTTGGAGTCGGGGAAGAATGAAAAACTGTTTTTT
once | NA | TRBJ1-2 | TRBV25-1 | CASSERRTNYGYTF | TGTGCCAGCAGTGAAAGGCGGACTAACTATGGCTACACCTTC
NA | TRBD1 | TRBJ1-2 | TRBV28 | CASSRQGPGGYTF | TGTGCCAGCAGTCGACAGGGGCCAGGTGGCTACACCTTC
NA | NA | TRBJ2-2 | TRBV9 | CASSPGRNTGELFF | TGTGCCAGCAGCCCTGGACGGAACACCGGGGAGCTGTTTTTT
NA | TRBD2 | TRBJ2-1 | TRBV19 | CASSPKGGDEQFF | TGTGCCAGTAGTCCCAAGGGAGGGGATGAGCAGTTCTTC
NA | NA | TRBJ2-3 | TRBV5-4 | CASSLRGGADTQYF | TGTGCCAGCAGCTTAAGGGGCGGGGCAGATACGCAGTATTTT
NA | TRBD1 | TRBJ2-5 | TRBV5-1 | CASSLGQGTGETQYF | TGCGCCAGCAGCTTGGGACAGGGGACGGGAGAGACCCAGTACTTC
NA | NA | TRBJ2-3 | TRBV7-3 | CASSLYSRQASTDTQYF | TGTGCCAGCAGCTTATATTCCCGGCAGGCTAGCACAGATACGCAGTATTTT
NA | TRBD1 | TRBJ2-5 | TRBV7-2 | CASSSRDRGLQETQYF | TGTGCCAGCAGCAGCCGGGACAGGGGCCTTCAAGAGACCCAGTACTTC
NA | NA | TRBJ1-5 | TRBV2 | CASSEAVTDQPQHF | TGTGCCAGCAGTGAAGCGGTAACGGATCAGCCCCAGCATTTT
NA | NA | TRBJ1-2 | TRBV11-2 | CASSLDVIGAYTF | TGTGCCAGCAGCTTAGATGTGATCGGCGCCTACACCTTC
once | NA | TRBJ1-4 | TRBV2 | CASSELITVQGNEKLFF | TGTGCCAGCAGTGAACTCATCACGGTTCAGGGGAATGAAAAACTGTTTTTT
few | TRBD1 | TRBJ1-2 | TRBV7-8 | CASSTRDRRDGYTF | TGTGCCAGCAGCACAAGGGACAGGAGGGATGGCTACACCTTC
once | NA | TRBJ1-4 | TRBV5-1 | CASSWGSQTIVTNEKLFF | TGCGCCAGCAGCTGGGGGTCTCAGACCATAGTGACTAATGAAAAACTGTTTTTT
once | TRBD1 | TRBJ2-3 | TRBV5-4 | CASSQYRGTLTDTQYF | TGTGCCAGCAGCCAATACAGGGGAACACTCACAGATACGCAGTATTTT
NA | NA | TRBJ2-7 | TRBV5-1 | CASSLGDTGSYEQYF | TGCGCCAGCAGCTTGGGGGACACGGGCTCCTACGAGCAGTACTTC
NA | NA | TRBJ1-4 | TRBV2 | CASSQQGMTNEKLFF | TGTGCCAGCAGTCAGCAGGGTATGACTAATGAAAAACTGTTTTTT
NA | NA | TRBJ1-4 | TRBV28 | CASSLFEKLFF | TGTGCCAGCAGCTTATTTGAAAAACTGTTTTTT
NA | NA | TRBJ2-7 | TRBV11-2 | CASSLGQGGYEQYF | TGTGCCAGCAGCTTAGGGCAGGGAGGCTACGAGCAGTACTTC
NA | NA | TRBJ1-2 | TRBV6-5 | CASSYSNRDGYTF | TGTGCCAGCAGTTACTCGAACAGGGACGGCTACACCTTC
NA | TRBD1 | TRBJ1-1 | TRBV6-1 | CANALGDRKNTEAFF | TGTGCCAACGCTTTGGGGGACAGAAAGAACACTGAAGCTTTCTTT
NA | TRBD1 | TRBJ1-1 | TRBV18 | CASSPQGESTEAFF | TGTGCCAGCTCACCCCAGGGGGAAAGCACTGAAGCTTTCTTT
NA | NA | TRBJ2-7 | TRBV5-1 | CASNRDTNYEQYF | TGCGCCAGCAATCGGGACACAAACTACGAGCAGTACTTC
NA | NA | TRBJ1-4 | TRBV15 | CATSLIRVQIINEKLFF | TGTGCCACCAGCCTGATAAGGGTTCAAATTATTAATGAAAAACTGTTTTTT
once | TRBD1 | TRBJ1-2 | TRBV9 | CASSAEYRGGYTF | TGTGCCAGCAGCGCCGAATACAGGGGAGGCTACACCTTC
NA | NA | TRBJ1-1 | TRBV6-5 | CASKSTANTEAFF | TGTGCCAGCAAGAGTACAGCGAACACTGAAGCTTTCTTT
NA | NA | TRBJ1-2 | TRBV9 | CASSVDGSWGYTF | TGTGCCAGCAGCGTAGACGGGTCTTGGGGCTACACCTTC
NA | TRBD2 | TRBJ2-2 | TRBV11-2 | CASSYLAGGANTGELFF | TGTGCCAGCAGCTACCTAGCGGGAGGGGCGAACACCGGGGAGCTGTTTTTT
NA | NA | TRBJ2-7 | TRBV5-5 | CASSLLGEQYF | TGTGCCAGCAGCTTGTTAGGCGAGCAGTACTTC
once | NA | TRBJ2-7 | TRBV19 | CASSRGGSSYEQYF | TGTGCCAGTAGTAGAGGGGGGAGCTCCTACGAGCAGTACTTC
once | TRBD2 | TRBJ2-3 | TRBV5-4 | CASSFETGSGGRPDTQYF | TGTGCCAGCAGCTTTGAGACGGGAAGCGGGGGCCGCCCCGATACGCAGTATTTT
NA | NA | TRBJ2-1 | TRBV4-3 | CASSQFNFFRISYNEQFF | TGCGCCAGCAGCCAATTCAATTTCTTCCGCATCTCCTACAATGAGCAGTTCTTC
NA | TRBD2 | TRBJ2-5 | TRBV10-3 | CAISGGGVQETQYF | TGTGCCATCAGTGGCGGGGGGGTCCAAGAGACCCAGTACTTC
NA | NA | TRBJ1-2 | TRBV4-3 | CASGGNNYGYTF | TGCGCCAGCGGGGGTAATAACTATGGCTACACCTTC
NA | TRBD1 | TRBJ2-4 | TRBV5-1 | CASSPARDRKNIQYF | TGCGCCAGCAGCCCTGCCCGGGACAGAAAAAACATTCAGTACTTC
NA | TRBD2 | TRBJ2-7 | TRBV28 | CASSLRLAGGYEQYF | TGTGCCAGCAGTTTAAGACTAGCGGGGGGTTACGAGCAGTACTTC
NA | NA | TRBJ2-3 | TRBV5-1 | CASSDGALGTDTQYF | TGCGCCAGCAGCGACGGAGCCCTCGGCACAGATACGCAGTATTTT
NA | NA | TRBJ1-1 | TRBV18 | CASSPQTVEAFF | TGTGCCAGCTCACCGCAAACAGTTGAAGCTTTCTTT
few | NA | TRBJ2-4 | TRBV10-2 | CASSGTIAKNIQYF | TGCGCCAGCAGCGGAACTATAGCCAAAAACATTCAGTACTTC
NA | TRBD1 | TRBJ1-5 | TRBV5-6 | CASSQGQGRQPQHF | TGTGCCAGCAGCCAGGGACAGGGCCGTCAGCCCCAGCATTTT
NA | NA | TRBJ2-3 | TRBV6-4 | CASSRDLGGADTQYF | TGTGCCAGCAGTCGGGACTTAGGGGGTGCAGATACGCAGTATTTT